This T cell receptor (beta chain) was obtained from a study of T cells in women clearing cervical HPV infection. Across the study: Case blood drawn at lesion detection; control blood after infection cleared. General study results and limits: CIN3+ cases had significantly higher TCR richness than controls; evenness did not differ.

In germline, CDR1 is LNHDA, CDR2 SQIVND (reference sequence). Trimming removed 5 bases from V and 0 bases from J; junction bases left unmatched: 2. The CDR3 has 15 amino acids. Some clones are missing from TCRdb's copy, which holds only in-frame ones; the method was immunoSEQ multiplex PCR. In total, the table holds around 31,000 clones. Remarks on this clone: Its antigen is not known. The read terminates 3 residues ahead of where the CDR3 ends, so the germline J gene completes it.

Cervical HPV DNA detected by MY09/MY11 PCR, typed by dot-blot. The rearrangement joins TRBV19 to TRBJ2-7; TRBD2 matches at 12 bases. The clonotype originates from a woman between 18 and 75 years old with a cervical HPV16 infection that either progressed to CIN3+ or cleared (not recorded which). Sequencing input: blood buffy coat. The covered CDR3 bases are TGTGCCAGTAGTGCGACTAGCGGGAGCTCCTACGAG. Its translation is CASSATSGSSYE. The CDR3 reads in full as CASSATSGSSYEQYF.